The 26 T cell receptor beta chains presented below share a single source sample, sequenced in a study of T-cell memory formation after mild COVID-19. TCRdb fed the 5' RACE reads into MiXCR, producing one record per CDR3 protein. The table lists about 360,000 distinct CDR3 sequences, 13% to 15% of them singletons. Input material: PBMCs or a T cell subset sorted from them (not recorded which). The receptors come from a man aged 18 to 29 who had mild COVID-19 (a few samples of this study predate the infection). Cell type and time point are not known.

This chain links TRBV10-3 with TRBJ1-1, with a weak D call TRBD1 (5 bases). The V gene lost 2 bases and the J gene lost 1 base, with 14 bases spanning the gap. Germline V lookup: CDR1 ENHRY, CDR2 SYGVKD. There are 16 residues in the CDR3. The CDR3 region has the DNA TGTGCCATCAGTGAGAGCGGATACAGGACGAACACTGAAGCTTTCTTT. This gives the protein CAISESGYRTNTEAFF.

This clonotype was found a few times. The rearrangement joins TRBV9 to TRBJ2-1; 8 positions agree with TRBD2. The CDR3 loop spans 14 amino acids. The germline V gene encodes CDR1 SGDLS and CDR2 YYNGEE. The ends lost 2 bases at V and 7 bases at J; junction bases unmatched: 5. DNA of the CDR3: TGTGCCAGCAGCGTTGCGGGGGGTCTTAATGAGCAGTTCTTC. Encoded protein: CASSVAGGLNEQFF.

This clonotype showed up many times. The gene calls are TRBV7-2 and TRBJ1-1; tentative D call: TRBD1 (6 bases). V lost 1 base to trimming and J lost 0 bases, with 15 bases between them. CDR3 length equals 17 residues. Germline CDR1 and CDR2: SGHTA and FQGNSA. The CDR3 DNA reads TGTGCCAGCAGCTTAGTTGGGGCGGGACAATTGAACACTGAAGCTTTCTTT. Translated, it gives CASSLVGAGQLNTEAFF.

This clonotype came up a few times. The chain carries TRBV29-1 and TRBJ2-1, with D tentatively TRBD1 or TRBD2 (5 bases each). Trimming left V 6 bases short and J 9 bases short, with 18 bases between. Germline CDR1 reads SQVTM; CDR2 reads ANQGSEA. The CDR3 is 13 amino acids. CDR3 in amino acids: CSVGTRLVGEQFF. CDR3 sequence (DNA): TGCAGCGTCGGGACCCGGTTGGTGGGTGAGCAGTTCTTC.

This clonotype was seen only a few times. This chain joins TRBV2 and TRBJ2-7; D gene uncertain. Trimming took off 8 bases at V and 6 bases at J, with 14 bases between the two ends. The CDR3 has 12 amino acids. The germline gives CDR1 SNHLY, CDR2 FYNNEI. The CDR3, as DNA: TGTGCCAGCCGGAGCCCTGTGGGCGAGCAGTACTTC. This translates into CASRSPVGEQYF.

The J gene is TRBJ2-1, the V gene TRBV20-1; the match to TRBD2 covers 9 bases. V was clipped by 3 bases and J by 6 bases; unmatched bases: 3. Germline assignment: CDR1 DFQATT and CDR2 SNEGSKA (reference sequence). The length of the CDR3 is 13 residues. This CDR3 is CSARRGGVNEQFF. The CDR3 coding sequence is TGCAGTGCTAGGCGGGGGGGAGTCAATGAGCAGTTCTTC.

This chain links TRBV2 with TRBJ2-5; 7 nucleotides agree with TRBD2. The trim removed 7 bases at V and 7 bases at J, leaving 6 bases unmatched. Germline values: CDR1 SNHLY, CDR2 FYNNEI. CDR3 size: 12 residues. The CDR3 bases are TGTGCCAGCACAAGCGGGGTAGCGACCCAGTACTTC. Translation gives CASTSGVATQYF.

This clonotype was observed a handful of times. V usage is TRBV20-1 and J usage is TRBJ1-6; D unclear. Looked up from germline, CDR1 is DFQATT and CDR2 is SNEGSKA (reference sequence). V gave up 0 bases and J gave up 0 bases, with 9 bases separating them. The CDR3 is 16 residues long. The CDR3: CSAREDISSYNSPLHF. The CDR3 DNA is TGCAGTGCTAGAGAGGATATAAGCTCCTATAATTCACCCCTCCACTTT.

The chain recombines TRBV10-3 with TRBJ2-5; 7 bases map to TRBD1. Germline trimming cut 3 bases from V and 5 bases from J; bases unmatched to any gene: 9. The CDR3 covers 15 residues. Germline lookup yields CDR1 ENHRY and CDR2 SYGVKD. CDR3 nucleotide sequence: TGTGCCATCAGTGACGCCCCTACAGGGGAGGAGACCCAGTACTTC. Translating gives CAISDAPTGEETQYF.

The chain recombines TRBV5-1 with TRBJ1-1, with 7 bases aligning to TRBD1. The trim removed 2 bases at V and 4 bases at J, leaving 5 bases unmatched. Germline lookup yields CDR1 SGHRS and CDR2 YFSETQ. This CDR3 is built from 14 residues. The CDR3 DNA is TGCGCCAGCAGCTTAGGGGGCGACCTCACTGAAGCTTTCTTT. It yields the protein CASSLGGDLTEAFF.

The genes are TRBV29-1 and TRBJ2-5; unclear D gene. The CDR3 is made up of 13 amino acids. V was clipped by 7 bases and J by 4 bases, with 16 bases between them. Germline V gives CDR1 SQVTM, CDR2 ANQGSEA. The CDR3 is CSAELKGRETQYF. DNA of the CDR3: TGCAGCGCGGAATTGAAGGGAAGAGAGACCCAGTACTTC.

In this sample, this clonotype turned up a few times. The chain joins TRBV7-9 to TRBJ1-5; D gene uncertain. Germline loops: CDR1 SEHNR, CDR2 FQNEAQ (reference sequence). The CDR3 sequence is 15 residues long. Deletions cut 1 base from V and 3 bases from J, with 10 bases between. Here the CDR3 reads CASSLGRETNQPQHF. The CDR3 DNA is TGTGCCAGCAGCTTAGGCCGGGAAACCAATCAGCCCCAGCATTTT.

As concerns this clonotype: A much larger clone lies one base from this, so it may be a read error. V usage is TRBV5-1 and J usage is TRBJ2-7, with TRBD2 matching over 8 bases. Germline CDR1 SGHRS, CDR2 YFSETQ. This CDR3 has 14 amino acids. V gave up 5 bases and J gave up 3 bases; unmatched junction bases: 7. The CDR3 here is CASRRGGDNYEQYF. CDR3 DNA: TGCGCCAGCAGACGGGGGGGCGACAACTACGAGCAGTACTTC. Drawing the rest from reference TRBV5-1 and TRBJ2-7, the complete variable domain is KAGVTQTPRYLIKTRGQQVTLSCSPISGHRSVSWYQQTPGQGLQFLFEYFSETQRNKGNFPGRFSGRQFSNSRSEMNVSTLELGDSALYLCASRRGGDNYEQYFGPGTRLTVT.

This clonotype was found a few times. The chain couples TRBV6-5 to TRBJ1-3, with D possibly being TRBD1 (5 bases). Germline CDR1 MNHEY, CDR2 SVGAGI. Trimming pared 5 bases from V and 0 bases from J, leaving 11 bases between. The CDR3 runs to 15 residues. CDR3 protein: CASSRDGPSGNTIYF. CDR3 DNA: TGTGCCAGCAGTCGGGACGGTCCCTCTGGAAACACCATATATTTT.

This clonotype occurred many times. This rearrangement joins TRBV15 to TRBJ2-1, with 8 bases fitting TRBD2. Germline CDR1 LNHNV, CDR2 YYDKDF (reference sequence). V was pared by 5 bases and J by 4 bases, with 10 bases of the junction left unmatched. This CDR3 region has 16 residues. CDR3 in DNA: TGTGCCACCAGCGTCTCAGGCGGGGGGCATTACAATGAGCAGTTCTTC. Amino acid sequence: CATSVSGGGHYNEQFF.

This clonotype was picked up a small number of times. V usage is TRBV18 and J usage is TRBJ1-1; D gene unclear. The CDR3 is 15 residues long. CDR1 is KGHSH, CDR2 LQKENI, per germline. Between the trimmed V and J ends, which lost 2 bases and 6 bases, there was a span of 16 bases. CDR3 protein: CASSPGGWGGAEAFF. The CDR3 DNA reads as TGTGCCAGCTCACCAGGCGGATGGGGTGGCGCTGAAGCTTTCTTT.

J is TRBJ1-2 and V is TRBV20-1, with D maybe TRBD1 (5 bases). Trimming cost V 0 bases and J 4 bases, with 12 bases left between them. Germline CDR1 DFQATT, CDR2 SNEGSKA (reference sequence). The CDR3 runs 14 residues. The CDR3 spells CSARDVMGVYGYTF. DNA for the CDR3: TGCAGTGCTAGAGATGTTATGGGGGTCTATGGCTACACCTTC.

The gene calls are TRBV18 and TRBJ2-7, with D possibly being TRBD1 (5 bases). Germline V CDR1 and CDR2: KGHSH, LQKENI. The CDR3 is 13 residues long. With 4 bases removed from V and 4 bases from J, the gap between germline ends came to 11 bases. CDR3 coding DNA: TGTGCCAGCTCACGACAGAACAGTTACGAGCAGTACTTC. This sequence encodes CASSRQNSYEQYF.

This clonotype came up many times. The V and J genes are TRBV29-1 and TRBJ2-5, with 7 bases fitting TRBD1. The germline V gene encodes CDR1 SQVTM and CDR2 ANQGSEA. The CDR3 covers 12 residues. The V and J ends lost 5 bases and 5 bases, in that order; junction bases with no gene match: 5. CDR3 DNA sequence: TGCAGCGTTACAGGGGCATGGGAGACCCAGTACTTC. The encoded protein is CSVTGAWETQYF.

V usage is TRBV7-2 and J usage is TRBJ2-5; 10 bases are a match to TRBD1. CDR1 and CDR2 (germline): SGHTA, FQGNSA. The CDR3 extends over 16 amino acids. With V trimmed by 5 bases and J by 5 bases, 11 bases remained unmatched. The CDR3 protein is CASSRQGALLMETQYF. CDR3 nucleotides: TGTGCCAGCAGCCGACAGGGGGCCCTCCTGATGGAGACCCAGTACTTC.

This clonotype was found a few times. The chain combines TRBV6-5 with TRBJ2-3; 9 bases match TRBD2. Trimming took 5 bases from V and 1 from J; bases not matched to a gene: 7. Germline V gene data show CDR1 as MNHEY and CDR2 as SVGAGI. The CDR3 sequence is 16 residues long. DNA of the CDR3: TGTGCCAGCAGTACCGGGACTAGCAGCGGCACAGATACGCAGTATTTT. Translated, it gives CASSTGTSSGTDTQYF.

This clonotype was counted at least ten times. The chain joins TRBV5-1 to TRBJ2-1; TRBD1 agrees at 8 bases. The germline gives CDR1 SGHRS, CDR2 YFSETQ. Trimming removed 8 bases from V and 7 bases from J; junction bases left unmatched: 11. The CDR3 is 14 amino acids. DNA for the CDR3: TGCGCCAGTAACGACAGGGGATACTATAATGAGCAGTTCTTC. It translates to CASNDRGYYNEQFF. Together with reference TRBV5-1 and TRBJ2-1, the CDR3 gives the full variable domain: KAGVTQTPRYLIKTRGQQVTLSCSPISGHRSVSWYQQTPGQGLQFLFEYFSETQRNKGNFPGRFSGRQFSNSRSEMNVSTLELGDSALYLCASNDRGYYNEQFFGPGTRLTVL.

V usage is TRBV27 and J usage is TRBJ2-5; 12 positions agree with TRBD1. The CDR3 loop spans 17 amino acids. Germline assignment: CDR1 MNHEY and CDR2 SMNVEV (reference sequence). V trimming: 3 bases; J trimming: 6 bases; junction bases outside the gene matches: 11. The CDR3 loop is CASSLARGTGGWQTQYF. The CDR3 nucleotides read TGTGCCAGCAGTTTGGCCCGGGGGACAGGGGGCTGGCAGACCCAGTACTTC.

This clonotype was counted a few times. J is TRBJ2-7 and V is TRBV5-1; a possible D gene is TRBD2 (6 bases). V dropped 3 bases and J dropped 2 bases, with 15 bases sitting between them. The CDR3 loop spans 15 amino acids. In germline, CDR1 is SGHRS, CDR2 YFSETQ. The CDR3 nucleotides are TGCGCCAGCAGCTGGAGGGGTCCCCTAACCTACGAGCAGTACTTC. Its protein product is CASSWRGPLTYEQYF.

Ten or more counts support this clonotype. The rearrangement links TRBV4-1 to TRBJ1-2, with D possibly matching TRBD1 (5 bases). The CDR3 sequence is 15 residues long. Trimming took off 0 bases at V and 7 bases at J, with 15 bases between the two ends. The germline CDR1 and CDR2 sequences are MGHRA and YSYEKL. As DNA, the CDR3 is TGCGCCAGCAGCCAAGAAAAGGCAGGGTACGGTGGCTACACCTTC. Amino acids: CASSQEKAGYGGYTF.

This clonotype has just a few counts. The CDR3 loop reads CASREDSAGQNEQFF. In DNA, the CDR3 is TGTGCCAGCAGGGAGGACAGCGCAGGGCAAAATGAGCAGTTCTTC. The J gene is TRBJ2-1, the V gene TRBV7-2; D perhaps matches TRBD1 (6 bases). Trimming took off 6 bases at V and 7 bases at J, with 19 bases between the two ends. The germline CDR1 and CDR2 sequences are SGHTA and FQGNSA. The CDR3 length is 15 residues.